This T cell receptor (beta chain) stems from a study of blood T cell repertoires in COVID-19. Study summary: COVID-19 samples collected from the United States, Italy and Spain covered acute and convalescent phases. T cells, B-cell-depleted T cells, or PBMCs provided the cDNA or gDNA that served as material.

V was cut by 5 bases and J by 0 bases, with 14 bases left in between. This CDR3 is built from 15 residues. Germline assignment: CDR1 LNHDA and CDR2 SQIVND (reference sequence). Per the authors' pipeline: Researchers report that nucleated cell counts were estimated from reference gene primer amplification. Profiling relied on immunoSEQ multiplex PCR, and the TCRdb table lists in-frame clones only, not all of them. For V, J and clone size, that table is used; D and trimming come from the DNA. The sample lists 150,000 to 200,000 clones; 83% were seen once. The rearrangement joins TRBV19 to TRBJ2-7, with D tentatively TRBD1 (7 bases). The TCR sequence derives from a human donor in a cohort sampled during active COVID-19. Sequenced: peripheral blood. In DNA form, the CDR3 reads TGTGCCAGTAGTCAGGGGGACTCTAGCTCCTACGAGCAGTACTTC. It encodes CASSQGDSSSYEQYF.